This T cell receptor (beta chain) was found in a study of cytotoxic CD8 clonotypes in ibrutinib-treated CLL. The overall study: The patient breakdown showed around 10 relapsed/refractory and some 16 treatment-naive cases, with some 17 IGHV unmutated.

Germline-derived CDR1 and CDR2 are SNHLY and FYNNEI. Trimming took 5 bases from V and 0 from J, leaving 14 bases between them. The CDR3 spans 15 residues. Assay used: immunoSEQ multiplex PCR; TCRdb lists only in-frame clones, some missing. This table holds 29,000 or so clones, 60% to 85% found once. This clonotype originated in a human donor with chronic lymphocytic leukemia. The sample was PBMCs, taken after 36 months of ibrutinib treatment. The V gene is TRBV2, the J gene TRBJ2-7, with D perhaps given as TRBD1 or TRBD2 (5 bases each). The CDR3 here is CASSPLEGSSYEQYF. For the CDR3, the DNA is TGTGCCAGCAGTCCCCTAGAGGGGAGCTCCTACGAGCAGTACTTC.